A single sample is the source of the 3 T cell receptor beta chains below, sequenced in a study of beta chain features in type 1 diabetes. Whole-study results and caveats: Shortening that was moderate but significant affected the TCRB CDR3s of Type 1 diabetes patients in all four CD4+ subsets.

Their specific antigens are unknown. Investigators reverse transcribed all isolated RNA, so they sequenced expressed TCRB transcripts. Clones were read by immunoSEQ multiplex PCR, and TCRdb kept only the in-frame ones, dropping some. The sample has 250,000 to 300,000 clones; 13% to 15% are singletons. Sequenced sample: naive CD4+ T cells from blood. These receptors came from a man younger than 40 with type 1 diabetes.

The V gene is TRBV2, the J gene TRBJ1-1; possible D gene TRBD1, 5 bases. Germline CDR1 SNHLY, CDR2 FYNNEI. The germline V and J ends were trimmed by 7 bases and 5 bases, with 14 bases remaining between them. This CDR3 has 13 residues. The CDR3 sequence is CASIRGEQTEAFF. CDR3 in DNA: TGTGCCAGCATCCGGGGGGAGCAAACTGAAGCTTTCTTT.

The chain has TRBV7-9 and TRBJ2-5, with 13 positions matching TRBD2. V was pared by 5 bases and J by 5 bases, with 2 bases of the junction left unmatched. The CDR3 contains 14 residues. Germline V CDR1 and CDR2: SEHNR, FQNEAQ (reference sequence). The CDR3: CASSPGLAGETQYF. The CDR3 coding sequence is TGTGCCAGCAGCCCGGGACTAGCGGGGGAGACCCAGTACTTC.

Comment on this clone: This sample includes further DNA sequences coding for the same CDR3. This chain connects TRBV5-1 to TRBJ2-7; 8 positions match TRBD1. V trimming: 4 bases; J trimming: 2 bases; junction bases outside the gene matches: 5. Germline V gives CDR1 SGHRS, CDR2 YFSETQ. The CDR3 runs 14 residues. The CDR3 region is CASSPGTGPYEQYF. CDR3 DNA sequence: TGCGCCAGCAGCCCTGGGACAGGTCCCTACGAGCAGTACTTC.